This TCR beta chain was documented in a study of blood T cells in healthy people across ages. This CDR3 has 12 residues. CDR1 is SQVTM and CDR2 is ANQGSEA in the germline V gene. J was trimmed by 8 bases and V by 5 bases; bases with no gene match: 7. A few counts support this clonotype. Then a second PCR, running roughly 7 to 11 cycles, was carried out with a sample-barcoded 5' primer and a J-beta primer mix. TCRdb recomputed calls from the 5' RACE reads with MiXCR, one row per CDR3 protein. The repertoire consists of approximately 900,000 distinct CDR3 sequences, with roughly 48% occurring once and the leading ten covering over 10%.

The receptor was isolated from a man aged 25 to 40 in good health. Sequences were obtained from blood. This chain uses TRBV29-1 with TRBJ1-2, with 8 nucleotides matching TRBD1. For the CDR3, the DNA is TGCAGCGTTACGGACAGGGAAAGCGGCTACACCTTC. It yields the protein CSVTDRESGYTF.